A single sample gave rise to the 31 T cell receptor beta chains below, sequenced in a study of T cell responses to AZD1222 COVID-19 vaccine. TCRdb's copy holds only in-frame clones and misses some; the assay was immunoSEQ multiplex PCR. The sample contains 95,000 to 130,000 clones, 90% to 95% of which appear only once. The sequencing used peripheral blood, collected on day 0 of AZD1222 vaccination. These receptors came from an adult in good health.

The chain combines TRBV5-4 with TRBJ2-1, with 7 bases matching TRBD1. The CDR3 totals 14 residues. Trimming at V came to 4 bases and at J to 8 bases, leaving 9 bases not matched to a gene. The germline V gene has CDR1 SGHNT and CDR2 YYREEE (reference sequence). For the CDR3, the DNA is TGTGCCAGCAGCACTACGACAGGGCCTGATGAGCAGTTCTTC. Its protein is CASSTTTGPDEQFF.

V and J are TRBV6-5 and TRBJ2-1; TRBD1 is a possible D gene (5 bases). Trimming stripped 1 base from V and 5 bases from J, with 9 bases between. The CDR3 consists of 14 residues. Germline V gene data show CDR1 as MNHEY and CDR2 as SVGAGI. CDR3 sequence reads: CASSYFRVDNEQFF. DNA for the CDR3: TGTGCCAGCAGTTACTTCAGGGTGGACAATGAGCAGTTCTTC.

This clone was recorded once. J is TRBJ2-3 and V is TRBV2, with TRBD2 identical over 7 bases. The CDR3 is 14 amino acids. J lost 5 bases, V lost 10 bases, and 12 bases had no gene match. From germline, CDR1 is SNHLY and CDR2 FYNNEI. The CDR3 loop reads CATSSGGQGDTQYF. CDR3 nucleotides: TGTGCCACCTCTAGCGGAGGTCAGGGAGATACGCAGTATTTT.

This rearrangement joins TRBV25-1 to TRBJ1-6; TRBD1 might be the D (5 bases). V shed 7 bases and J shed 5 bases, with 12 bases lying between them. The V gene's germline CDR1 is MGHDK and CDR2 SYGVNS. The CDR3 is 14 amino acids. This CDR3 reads CASNRDGDNSPLHF. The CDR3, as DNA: TGTGCCAGCAACCGGGACGGCGATAATTCACCCCTCCACTTT.

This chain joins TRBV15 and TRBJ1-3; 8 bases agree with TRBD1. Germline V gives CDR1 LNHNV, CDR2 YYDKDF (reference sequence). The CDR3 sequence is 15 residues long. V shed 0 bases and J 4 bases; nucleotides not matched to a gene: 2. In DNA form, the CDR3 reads TGTGCCACCAGCAGAGATACAGGGGGAGGAAACACCATATATTTT. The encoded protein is CATSRDTGGGNTIYF.

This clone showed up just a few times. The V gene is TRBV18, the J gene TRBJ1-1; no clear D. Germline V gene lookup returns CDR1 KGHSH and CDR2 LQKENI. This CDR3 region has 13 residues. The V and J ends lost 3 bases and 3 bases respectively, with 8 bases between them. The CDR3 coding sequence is TGTGCCAGCTCACCTGGGGTCGACACTGAAGCTTTCTTT. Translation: CASSPGVDTEAFF. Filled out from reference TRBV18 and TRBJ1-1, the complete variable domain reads NAGVMQNPRHLVRRRGQEARLRCSPMKGHSHVYWYRQLPEEGLKFMVYLQKENIIDESGMPKERFSAEFPKEGPSILRIQQVVRGDSAAYFCASSPGVDTEAFFGQGTRLTVV.

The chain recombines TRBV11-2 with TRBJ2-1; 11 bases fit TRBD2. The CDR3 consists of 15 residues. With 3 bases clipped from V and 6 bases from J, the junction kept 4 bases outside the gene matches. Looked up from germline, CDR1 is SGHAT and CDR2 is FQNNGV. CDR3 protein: CASSFWTSGSNEQFF. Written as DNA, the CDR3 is TGTGCCAGCAGCTTTTGGACTAGCGGGTCCAATGAGCAGTTCTTC.

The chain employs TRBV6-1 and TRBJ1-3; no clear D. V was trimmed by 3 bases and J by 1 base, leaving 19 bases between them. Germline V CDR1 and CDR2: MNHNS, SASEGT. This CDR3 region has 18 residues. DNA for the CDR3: TGTGCCAGCAGTGAGGTCCTTTATGGGGTTGGTTCTGGAAACACCATATATTTT. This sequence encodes CASSEVLYGVGSGNTIYF.

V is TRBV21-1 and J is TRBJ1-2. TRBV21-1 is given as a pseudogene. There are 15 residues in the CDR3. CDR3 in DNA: TGTGCCAGCAGCAAAGAAGTCAGAGGAGGGAATGGCTACACCTTC. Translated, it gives CASSKEVRGGNGYTF.

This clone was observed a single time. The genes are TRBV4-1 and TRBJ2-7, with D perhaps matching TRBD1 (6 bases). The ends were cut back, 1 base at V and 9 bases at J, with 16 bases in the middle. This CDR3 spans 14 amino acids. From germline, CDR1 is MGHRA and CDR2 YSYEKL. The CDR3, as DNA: TGCGCCAGCAGCCAAGTGTCGGGTAAAGGGGGGCAGTACTTC. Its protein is CASSQVSGKGGQYF.

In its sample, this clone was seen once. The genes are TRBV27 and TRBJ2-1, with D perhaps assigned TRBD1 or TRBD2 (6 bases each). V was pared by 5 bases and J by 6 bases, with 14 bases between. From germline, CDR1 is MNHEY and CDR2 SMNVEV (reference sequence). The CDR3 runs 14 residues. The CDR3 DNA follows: TGTGCCAGCAGTCATCGGGGGCATTTCAATGAGCAGTTCTTC. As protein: CASSHRGHFNEQFF.

DNA for the CDR3: TGTGCCAGCAGCTTGGGTGGGACAGGGGCAGAGGCCAACACTGAAGCTTTCTTT. It translates to CASSLGGTGAEANTEAFF. The chain combines TRBV5-6 with TRBJ1-1; 10 nucleotides line up with TRBD1. CDR3 size: 18 residues. V gave up 0 bases and J gave up 2 bases; unmatched junction bases: 10. Germline loops: CDR1 SGHDT, CDR2 YYEEEE.

In DNA form, the CDR3 reads TGTGCCTGGAGTTGGACAGGGGGAGGTGAAAAACTGTTTTTT. As protein: CAWSWTGGGEKLFF. V usage is TRBV30 and J usage is TRBJ1-4, with 10 bases fitting TRBD1. V lost 2 bases, J lost 7 bases, and 4 bases stayed unmatched. The CDR3 length is 14 residues. The germline V gene has CDR1 GTSNPN and CDR2 SVGIG (reference sequence).

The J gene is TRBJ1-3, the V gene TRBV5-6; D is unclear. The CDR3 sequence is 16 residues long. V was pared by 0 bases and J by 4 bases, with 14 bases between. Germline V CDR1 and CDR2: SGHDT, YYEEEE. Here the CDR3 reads CASSLAGYGTGNTIYF. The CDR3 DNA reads TGTGCCAGCAGCTTGGCGGGGTACGGTACGGGAAACACCATATATTTT.

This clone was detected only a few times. CDR3 nucleotides: TGTGCCAGCAGCCCCGGGACTAGCGGGAGACTAACAAAAGGTGAGCAGTTCTTC. It encodes CASSPGTSGRLTKGEQFF. The chain joins TRBV3-1 (or the pseudogene TRBV3-2) to TRBJ2-1; 14 bases match TRBD2. Germline lookup yields CDR1 LGHDT and CDR2 YNNKEL (reference sequence). Losses at the gene ends were 4 bases for V and 9 bases for J; bases not matched to a gene: 14. The CDR3 has 18 amino acids.

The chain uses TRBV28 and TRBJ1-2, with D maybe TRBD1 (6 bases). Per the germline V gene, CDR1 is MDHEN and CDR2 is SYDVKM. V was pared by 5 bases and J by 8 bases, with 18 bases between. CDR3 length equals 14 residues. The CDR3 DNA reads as TGTGCCAGCAGTATACCCACGAGGGGGGGCGGCTACACCTTC. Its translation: CASSIPTRGGGYTF.

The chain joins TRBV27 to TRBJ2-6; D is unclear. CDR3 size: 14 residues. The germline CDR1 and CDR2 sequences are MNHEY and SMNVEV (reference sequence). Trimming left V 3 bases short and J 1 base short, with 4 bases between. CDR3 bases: TGTGCCAGCAGTTTGTATTCTGGGGCCAACGTCCTGACTTTC. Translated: CASSLYSGANVLTF.

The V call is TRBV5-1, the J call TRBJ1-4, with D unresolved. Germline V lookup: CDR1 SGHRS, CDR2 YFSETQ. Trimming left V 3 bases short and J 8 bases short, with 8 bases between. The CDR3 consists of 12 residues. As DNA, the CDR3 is TGCGCCAGCAGCTGGCCTTCGGAAAAACTGTTTTTT. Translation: CASSWPSEKLFF.

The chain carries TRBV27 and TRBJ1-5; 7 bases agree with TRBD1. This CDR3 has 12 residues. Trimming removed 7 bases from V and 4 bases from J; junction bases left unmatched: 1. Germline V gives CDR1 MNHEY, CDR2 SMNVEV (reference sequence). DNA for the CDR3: TGTGCCAGCATGACAGGGAATCAGCCCCAGCATTTT. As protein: CASMTGNQPQHF.

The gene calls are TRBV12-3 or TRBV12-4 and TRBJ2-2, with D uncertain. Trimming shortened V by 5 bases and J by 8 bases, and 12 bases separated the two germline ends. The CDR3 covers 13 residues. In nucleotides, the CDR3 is TGTGCCAGCAGTAAAAGGGTACTTGGGGAGCTGTTTTTT. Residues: CASSKRVLGELFF.

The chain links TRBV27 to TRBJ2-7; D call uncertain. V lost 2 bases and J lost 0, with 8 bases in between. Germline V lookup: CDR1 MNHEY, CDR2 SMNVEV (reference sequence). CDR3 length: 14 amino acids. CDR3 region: CASSLMGSSYEQYF. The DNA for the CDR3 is TGTGCCAGCAGTTTAATGGGGTCCTCCTACGAGCAGTACTTC.

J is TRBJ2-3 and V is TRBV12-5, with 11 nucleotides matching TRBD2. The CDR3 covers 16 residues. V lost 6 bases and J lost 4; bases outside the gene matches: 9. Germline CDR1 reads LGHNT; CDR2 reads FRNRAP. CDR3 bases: TGTGCTAGTGGACGCGGGACTAGCGGTTTCGCAGATACGCAGTATTTT. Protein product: CASGRGTSGFADTQYF.

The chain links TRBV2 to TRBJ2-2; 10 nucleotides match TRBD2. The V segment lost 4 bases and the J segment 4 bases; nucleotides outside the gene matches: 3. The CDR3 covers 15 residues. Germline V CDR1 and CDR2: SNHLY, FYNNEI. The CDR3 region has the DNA TGTGCCAGCAGTGCGAGCGGGAGGGGCACCGGGGAGCTGTTTTTT. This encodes CASSASGRGTGELFF. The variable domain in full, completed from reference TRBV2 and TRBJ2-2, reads EPEVTQTPSHQVTQMGQEVILRCVPISNHLYFYWYRQILGQKVEFLVSFYNNEISEKSEIFDDQFSVERPDGSNFTLKIRSTKLEDSAMYFCASSASGRGTGELFFGEGSRLTVL.

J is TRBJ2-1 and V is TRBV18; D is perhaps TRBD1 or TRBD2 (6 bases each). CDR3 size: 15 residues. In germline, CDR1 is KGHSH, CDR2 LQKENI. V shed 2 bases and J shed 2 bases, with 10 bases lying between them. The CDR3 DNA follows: TGTGCCAGCTCACCATGGAGGGACACCTACAATGAGCAGTTCTTC. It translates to CASSPWRDTYNEQFF. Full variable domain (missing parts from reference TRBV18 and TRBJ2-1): NAGVMQNPRHLVRRRGQEARLRCSPMKGHSHVYWYRQLPEEGLKFMVYLQKENIIDESGMPKERFSAEFPKEGPSILRIQQVVRGDSAAYFCASSPWRDTYNEQFFGPGTRLTVL.

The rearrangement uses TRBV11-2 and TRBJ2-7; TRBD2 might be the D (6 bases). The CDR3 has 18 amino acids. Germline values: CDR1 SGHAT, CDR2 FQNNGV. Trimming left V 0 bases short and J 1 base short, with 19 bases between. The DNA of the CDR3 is TGTGCCAGCAGCTTAGATACGTCTTTGAGACTAGAATCCTACGAGCAGTACTTC. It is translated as CASSLDTSLRLESYEQYF.

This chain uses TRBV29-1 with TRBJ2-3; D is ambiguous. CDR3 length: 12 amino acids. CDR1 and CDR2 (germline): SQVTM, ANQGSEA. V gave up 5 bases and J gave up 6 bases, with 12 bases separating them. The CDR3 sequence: CSVPLVLDTQYF. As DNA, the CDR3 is TGCAGCGTTCCCCTAGTCCTTGATACGCAGTATTTT.

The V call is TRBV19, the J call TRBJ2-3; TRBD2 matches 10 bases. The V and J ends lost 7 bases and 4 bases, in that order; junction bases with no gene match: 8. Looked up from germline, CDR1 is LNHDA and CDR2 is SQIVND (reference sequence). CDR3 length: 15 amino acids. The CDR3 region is CASTPLAGGPDTQYF. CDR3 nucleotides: TGTGCCAGTACCCCCTTAGCGGGAGGACCAGATACGCAGTATTTT.

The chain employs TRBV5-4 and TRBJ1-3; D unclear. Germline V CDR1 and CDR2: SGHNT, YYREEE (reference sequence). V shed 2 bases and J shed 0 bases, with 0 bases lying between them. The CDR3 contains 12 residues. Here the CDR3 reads CASSFSGNTIYF. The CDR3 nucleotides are TGTGCCAGCAGCTTCTCTGGAAACACCATATATTTT.

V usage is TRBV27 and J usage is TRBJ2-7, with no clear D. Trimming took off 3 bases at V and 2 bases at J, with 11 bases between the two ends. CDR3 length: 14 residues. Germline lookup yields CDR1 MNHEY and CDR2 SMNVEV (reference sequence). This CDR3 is CASSLPGRAYEQYF. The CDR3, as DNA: TGTGCCAGCAGTTTGCCAGGAAGGGCCTACGAGCAGTACTTC.

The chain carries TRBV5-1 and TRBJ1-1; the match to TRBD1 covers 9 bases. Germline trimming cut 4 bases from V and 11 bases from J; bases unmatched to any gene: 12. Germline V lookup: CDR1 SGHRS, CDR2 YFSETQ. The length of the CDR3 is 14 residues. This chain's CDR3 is CASSNRDRVLGAFF. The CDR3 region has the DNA TGCGCCAGCAGCAACCGGGACAGGGTCCTGGGGGCTTTCTTT.

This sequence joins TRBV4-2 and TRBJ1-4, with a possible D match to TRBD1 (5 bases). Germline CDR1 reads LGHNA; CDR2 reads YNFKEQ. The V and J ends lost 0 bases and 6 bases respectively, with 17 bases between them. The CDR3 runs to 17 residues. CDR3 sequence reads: CASSQEGTDVLDEKLFF. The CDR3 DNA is TGTGCCAGCAGCCAAGAAGGGACGGATGTGTTGGATGAAAAACTGTTTTTT.